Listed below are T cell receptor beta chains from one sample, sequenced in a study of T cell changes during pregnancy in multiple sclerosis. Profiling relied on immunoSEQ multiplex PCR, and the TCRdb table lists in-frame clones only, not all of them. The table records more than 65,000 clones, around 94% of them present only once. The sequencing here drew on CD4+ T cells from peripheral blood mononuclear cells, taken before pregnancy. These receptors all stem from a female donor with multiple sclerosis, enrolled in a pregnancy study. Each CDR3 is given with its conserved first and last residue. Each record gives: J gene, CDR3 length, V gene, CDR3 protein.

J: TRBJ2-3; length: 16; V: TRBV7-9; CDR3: CASSLTGTGSTDTQYF
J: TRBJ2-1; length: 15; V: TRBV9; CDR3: CASSVGLAIYNEQFF
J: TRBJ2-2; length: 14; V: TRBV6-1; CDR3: CALLGGANTGELFF
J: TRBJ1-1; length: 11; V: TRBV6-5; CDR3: CAAQTGFEAFF
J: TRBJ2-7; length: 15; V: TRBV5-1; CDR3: CASSLGPGVDYEQYF
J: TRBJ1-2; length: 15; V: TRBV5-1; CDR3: CASSDRIGRNYGYTF
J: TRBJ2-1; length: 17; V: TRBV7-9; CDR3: CASSRGAGDRGYYEQFF
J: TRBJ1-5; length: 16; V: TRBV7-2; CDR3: CASSLTGTAYNQPQHF
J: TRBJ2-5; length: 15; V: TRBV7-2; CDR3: CASSPGLGGWETQYF
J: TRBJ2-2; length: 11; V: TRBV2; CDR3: CASSLTGELFF
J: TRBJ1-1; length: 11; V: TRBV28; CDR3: CASISNTEAFF
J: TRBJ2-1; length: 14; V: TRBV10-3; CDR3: CAISQVSSYNEQFF
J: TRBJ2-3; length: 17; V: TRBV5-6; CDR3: CASSPQLGQGYTDTQYF
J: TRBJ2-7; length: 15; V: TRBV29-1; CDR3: CSVDGAGGSSYEQYF
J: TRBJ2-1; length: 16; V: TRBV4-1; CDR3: CASSRLSGGAYNEQFF
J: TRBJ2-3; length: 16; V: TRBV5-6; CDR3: CASSLPQEASTDTQYF
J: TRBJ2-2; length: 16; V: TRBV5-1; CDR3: CASSLTGGTNTGELFF
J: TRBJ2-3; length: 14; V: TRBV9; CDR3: CASSVLGNTDTQYF
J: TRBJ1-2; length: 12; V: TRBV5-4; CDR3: CASSPQTHGYTF
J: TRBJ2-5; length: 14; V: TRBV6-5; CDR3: CASRLSLEGETQYF
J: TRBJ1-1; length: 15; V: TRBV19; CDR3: CASSRILSSNTEAFF
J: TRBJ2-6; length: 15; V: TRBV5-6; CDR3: CASSPQGYGANVLTF
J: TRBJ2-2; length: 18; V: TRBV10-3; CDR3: CAITGLAGGPQNTGELFF
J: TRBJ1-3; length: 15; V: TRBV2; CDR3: CASSEETGAGNTIYF
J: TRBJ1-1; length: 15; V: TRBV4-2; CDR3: CASSQAKGQTYEAFF
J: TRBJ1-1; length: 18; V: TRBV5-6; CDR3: CASSLFSGGSLMNTEAFF
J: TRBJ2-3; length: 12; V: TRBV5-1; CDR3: CASSSLTDTQYF
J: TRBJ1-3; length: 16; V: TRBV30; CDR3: CAWNYVDRSSGNTIYF
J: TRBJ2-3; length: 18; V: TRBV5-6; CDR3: CASSPEQGPGLAGDTQYF
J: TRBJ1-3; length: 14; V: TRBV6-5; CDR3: CASSATGSGNTIYF
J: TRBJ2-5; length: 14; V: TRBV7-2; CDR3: CASSSRDLIETQYF
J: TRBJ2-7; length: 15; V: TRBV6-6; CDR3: CASSPRLAGLYEQYF
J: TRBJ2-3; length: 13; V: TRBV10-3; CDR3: CAITSGSGDTQYF
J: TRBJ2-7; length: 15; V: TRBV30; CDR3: CAWSGRTGFPYEQYF